This TCR beta chain was found in a study of Graves' ophthalmopathy and Graves' hyperthyroidism. Study-wide points: Between ophthalmopathy and stable hyperthyroidism, a 13-signature model drew a separation with approximately 90% sensitivity and approximately 81% specificity. As the model predicted ophthalmopathy progression, it achieved a sensitivity of 65% to 71% and a specificity of roughly 72%.

There are many counts of this clonotype. Its antigen is not known. Pregnant or lactating patients and those with other autoimmune diseases or uncontrolled infections were excluded. Researchers took RNA transcripts and amplified TCR beta CDR3 regions from them. HTBI primers were used in a first-round RT-PCR, which preceded a second-round multiplex PCR. TCRdb recomputed calls from the multiplex PCR reads with MiXCR, one row per CDR3 protein. The sample contains fewer than 250,000 distinct CDR3 sequences, 25% to 35% of which appear only once. Per germline, CDR1 LGHNA and CDR2 YNFKEQ. The CDR3 covers 17 residues. With 2 bases clipped from V and 5 bases from J, the junction kept 10 bases outside the gene matches.

V gene TRBV4-2 combines with J gene TRBJ2-5, with 11 bases lining up with TRBD2. The receptor comes from a man in his fifties with Graves' ophthalmopathy. The specimen was peripheral blood. The CDR3 here is CASSQPAGTSGEETQYF. The CDR3 region has the DNA TGTGCCAGCAGCCAACCTGCCGGGACTAGCGGTGAGGAGACCCAGTACTTC.